This T cell receptor beta chain was retrieved from a study of blood T cell repertoires in COVID-19. Across the study: Samples of COVID-19 (acute and convalescent) were obtained from the United States, Italy and Spain.

CDR1 is ENHRY and CDR2 is SYGVKD in the germline V gene. The CDR3 length is 12 residues. The V gene end was trimmed by 6 bases and the J gene end by 7 bases; junction bases not matched to a gene: 3. Authors' data handling: Amplification of reference gene primers was used by the study to estimate nucleated cell counts. Data came from immunoSEQ multiplex PCR; TCRdb stores just in-frame clones and leaves some out. The V and J calls and clone size come from that table; D and trimming were worked out from the DNA. Here the sample spans about 81,000 clones, about 88% being singletons. Sequences were obtained from peripheral blood. This TCR was recovered from an elderly woman with active COVID-19. The chain combines TRBV10-3 with TRBJ2-1; TRBD2 aligns across 7 bases. CDR3 nucleotide sequence: TGTGCCATCAGATCGGGACTAAATGAGCAGTTCTTC. Its protein product is CAIRSGLNEQFF.